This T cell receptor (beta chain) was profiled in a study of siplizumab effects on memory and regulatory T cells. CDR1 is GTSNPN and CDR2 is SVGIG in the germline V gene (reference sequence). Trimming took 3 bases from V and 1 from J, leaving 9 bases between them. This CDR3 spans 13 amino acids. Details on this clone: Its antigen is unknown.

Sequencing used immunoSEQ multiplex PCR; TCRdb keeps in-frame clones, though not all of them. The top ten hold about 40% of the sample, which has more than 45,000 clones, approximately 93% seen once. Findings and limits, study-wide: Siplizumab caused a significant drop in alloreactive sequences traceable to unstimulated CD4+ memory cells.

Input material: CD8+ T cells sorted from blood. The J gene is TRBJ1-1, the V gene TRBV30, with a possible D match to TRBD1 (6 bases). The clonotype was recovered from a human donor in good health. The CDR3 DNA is TGTGCCTGGAGAGCGACAGGGAACACTGAAGCTTTCTTT. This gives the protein CAWRATGNTEAFF.